One sample yielded the 19 T cell receptor beta chains listed below, sequenced in a study of blood T cell repertoires in COVID-19 (dated by TCRdb to the early 2020s). Receptor libraries were prepared by the immunoSEQ multiplex PCR assay. TCRdb obtained this table from immuneACCESS and retained in-frame rearrangements with V and J assigned. These tables miss some clones; where compared with another copy, unresolved V genes account for less than half of the shortfall, and the remainder is unexplained. For this sample there are around 150,000 clones; around 86% appear just once. Around 3.3% of the sample is taken by the ten largest. The source material was peripheral blood. These receptors were obtained from a man between 65 and 85 years old with acute or convalescent COVID-19.

CDR3 region: CASSMSTTEAFF. DNA of the CDR3: TGTGCCAGTAGTATGTCGACAACTGAAGCTTTCTTT. The gene calls are TRBV19 and TRBJ1-1; no clear D gene. CDR3 length: 12 amino acids. The V and J ends lost 3 bases and 5 bases respectively, with 7 bases between them. Germline CDR1 and CDR2: LNHDA and SQIVND (reference sequence).

The table lists this clone with a few counts. The CDR3: CASSYGTGPPGELFF. The CDR3, as DNA: TGTGCCAGCAGCTACGGGACAGGGCCCCCCGGGGAGCTGTTTTTT. The rearrangement links TRBV7-9 to TRBJ2-2; 9 bases are a match to TRBD1. The CDR3 length is 15 residues. V gave up 4 bases and J gave up 6 bases; unmatched junction bases: 6. Germline V CDR1 and CDR2: SEHNR, FQNEAQ (reference sequence).

The CDR3 DNA sequence: TGTGCCAGCCTTGGACAGGGAGTGAACACTGAAGCTTTCTTT. The encoded protein is CASLGQGVNTEAFF. This chain links TRBV3-1 (or the pseudogene TRBV3-2) with TRBJ1-1; 8 bases match TRBD1. CDR3 size: 14 residues. In germline, CDR1 is LGHDT, CDR2 YNNKEL (reference sequence). The J segment lost 0 bases and the V segment lost 8 bases, leaving 5 bases of the junction unmatched.

The chain is built from TRBV19 and TRBJ1-4, with TRBD1 matching 9 bases. The CDR3 consists of 14 residues. Germline-derived CDR1 and CDR2 are LNHDA and SQIVND (reference sequence). The junction had 1 base not matched to a gene; V was cut back by 3 bases and J by 5 bases. CDR3 residues: CASSMDRGNEKLFF. The CDR3 region has the DNA TGTGCCAGTAGTATGGACAGGGGAAATGAAAAACTGTTTTTT.

J is TRBJ1-3 and V is TRBV28; the D is unclear. Germline loops: CDR1 MDHEN, CDR2 SYDVKM. Trimming pared 6 bases from V and 4 bases from J, leaving 7 bases between. The CDR3 covers 12 residues. In DNA, the CDR3 is TGTGCCAGCAGCACATTGGGAAACACCATATATTTT. It is translated as CASSTLGNTIYF. The full variable domain, with the rest looked up from reference TRBV28 and TRBJ1-3, is DVKVTQSSRYLVKRTGEKVFLECVQDMDHENMFWYRQDPGLGLRLIYFSYDVKMKEKGDIPEGYSVSREKKERFSLILESASTNQTSMYLCASSTLGNTIYFGEGSWLTVV.

This rearrangement joins TRBV9 to TRBJ2-7; TRBD1 aligns across 9 bases. Looked up from germline, CDR1 is SGDLS and CDR2 is YYNGEE. Unmatched junction bases numbered 9, after V lost 2 bases and J lost 3 bases. The CDR3 contains 16 residues. The CDR3 DNA reads TGTGCCAGCAGCGTTGCCGGGACAGGGATTATCTACGAGCAGTACTTC. This gives the protein CASSVAGTGIIYEQYF.

As regards this clone: This sample includes further DNA sequences coding for the same CDR3. V usage is TRBV11-2 and J usage is TRBJ2-7, with D perhaps TRBD2 (6 bases). With 5 bases removed from V and 2 bases from J, the gap between germline ends came to 7 bases. Looked up from germline, CDR1 is SGHAT and CDR2 is FQNNGV. This CDR3 region has 12 residues. The CDR3 region is CASSRGTYEQYF. In DNA form, the CDR3 reads TGTGCCAGCAGCCGCGGGACCTACGAGCAGTACTTC.

This clone was seen a single time. This chain connects TRBV18 to TRBJ2-7, with TRBD1 identical over 9 bases. Germline V lookup: CDR1 KGHSH, CDR2 LQKENI. The junction had 9 bases not matched to a gene; V was cut back by 3 bases and J by 6 bases. The CDR3 covers 15 residues. The CDR3 nucleotides are TGTGCCAGCTCACCGGCAGAGAGACAGGGGGGCGAGCAGTACTTC. This encodes CASSPAERQGGEQYF.

The chain has TRBV27 and TRBJ2-7, with D possibly being TRBD1 (7 bases). Germline loops: CDR1 MNHEY, CDR2 SMNVEV (reference sequence). CDR3 size: 14 residues. Trimming left V 3 bases short and J 3 bases short, with 12 bases between. The CDR3 sequence: CASSLDRRDYEQYF. CDR3 coding DNA: TGTGCCAGCAGTTTGGACAGGAGGGACTACGAGCAGTACTTC.

The CDR3 sequence is CASSRWTEMSYEQYF. CDR3 nucleotide sequence: TGTGCCAGCAGTCGTTGGACAGAGATGTCCTACGAGCAGTACTTC. The rearrangement links TRBV6-2 or TRBV6-3 to TRBJ2-7, with D possibly matching TRBD1 (6 bases). Germline values: CDR1 MNHEY, CDR2 SVGEGT. This CDR3 contains 15 residues. V was cut by 5 bases and J by 1 base, with 15 bases left in between.

The V call is TRBV5-6, the J call TRBJ1-1, with D uncertain. From germline, CDR1 is SGHDT and CDR2 YYEEEE. CDR3 length: 14 amino acids. V was clipped by 2 bases and J by 0 bases, with 8 bases between them. The CDR3, as DNA: TGTGCCAGCAGCTTAGTGAGGATGAACACTGAAGCTTTCTTT. As protein: CASSLVRMNTEAFF.

The chain combines TRBV4-1 with TRBJ2-1; 7 bases line up with TRBD1. Losses at the gene ends were 0 bases for V and 2 bases for J; bases not matched to a gene: 4. This CDR3 spans 16 amino acids. The germline V gene has CDR1 MGHRA and CDR2 YSYEKL. This CDR3 is CASSQDRGGPYNEQFF. CDR3 coding DNA: TGCGCCAGCAGCCAAGATCGAGGGGGCCCCTACAATGAGCAGTTCTTC.

The rearrangement links TRBV19 to TRBJ2-1; 12 nucleotides agree with TRBD2. Germline CDR1 is LNHDA and CDR2 is SQIVND (reference sequence). With V trimmed by 3 bases and J by 8 bases, 5 bases remained unmatched. CDR3 length: 15 amino acids. This CDR3 reads CASSISLAGGHEQFF. DNA for the CDR3: TGTGCCAGTAGTATTAGCCTAGCGGGAGGGCATGAGCAGTTCTTC.

This clone is a singleton in its sample. This rearrangement joins TRBV7-3 to TRBJ2-2; D perhaps matches TRBD2 (6 bases). Germline V gene sequence: CDR1 SGHTA, CDR2 FQGTGA. The CDR3 runs 13 residues. Trimming left V 3 bases short and J 4 bases short, with 6 bases between. The chain's CDR3 is CASSFGGTGELFF. In DNA, the CDR3 is TGTGCCAGCAGCTTCGGGGGCACCGGGGAGCTGTTTTTT.

This clone was seen many times. The chain employs TRBV4-2 and TRBJ2-7; weak D call: TRBD1 (5 bases). Trimming took 0 bases from V and 3 from J, leaving 12 bases between them. The CDR3 loop spans 15 amino acids. Germline assignment: CDR1 LGHNA and CDR2 YNFKEQ. The CDR3 reads CASSQEGLTNYEQYF. The CDR3 DNA follows: TGTGCCAGCAGCCAAGAGGGGCTAACCAACTACGAGCAGTACTTC.

The CDR3 nucleotides read TGTGCCAGCAAAGGGGAAGAGACCCAGTACTTC. Amino acid sequence: CASKGEETQYF. The chain combines TRBV2 with TRBJ2-5; D perhaps matches TRBD1 (5 bases). Trimming took off 7 bases at V and 3 bases at J, with 6 bases between the two ends. CDR3 length: 11 amino acids. Germline V gene data show CDR1 as SNHLY and CDR2 as FYNNEI. Complete variable domain (other parts from reference TRBV2 and TRBJ2-5): EPEVTQTPSHQVTQMGQEVILRCVPISNHLYFYWYRQILGQKVEFLVSFYNNEISEKSEIFDDQFSVERPDGSNFTLKIRSTKLEDSAMYFCASKGEETQYFGPGTRLLVL.

This clone was counted between two and nine times. The chain combines TRBV5-4 with TRBJ1-6; no clear D. Per the germline V gene, CDR1 is SGHNT and CDR2 is YYREEE (reference sequence). The CDR3 sequence is 13 residues long. Trimming took off 3 bases at V and 8 bases at J, with 9 bases between the two ends. The CDR3 sequence is CASSSRHDSPLHF. The CDR3 nucleotides read TGTGCCAGCAGCTCGAGACATGATTCACCCCTCCACTTT.

The chain carries TRBV4-3 and TRBJ2-7; D might be TRBD2 (5 bases). The CDR3 is made up of 12 amino acids. V dropped 3 bases and J dropped 6 bases, with 9 bases sitting between them. Germline V gene sequence: CDR1 LGHNA, CDR2 YSLEER. CDR3 nucleotide sequence: TGCGCCAGCAGCCACGAGGGAAGCGAGCAGTACTTC. Protein: CASSHEGSEQYF.

This chain joins TRBV11-3 and TRBJ2-1; 8 positions agree with TRBD1. Germline V gene sequence: CDR1 SGHNT, CDR2 YENEEA. The CDR3 runs 13 residues. Trimming at V came to 3 bases and at J to 7 bases, leaving 2 bases not matched to a gene. CDR3 DNA: TGTGCCAGCAGCTTGGACAGGGTGAATGAGCAGTTCTTC. Translation: CASSLDRVNEQFF.